Below are 4 T cell receptor beta chains sequenced from a single sample in a study of regulatory T cells in long-lasting Graves disease. The time point: newly diagnosed GD, antithyroid drugs for less than 3 months. Preparation of the TCR library used RNA extracted from PBMCs. To make TCR beta libraries, researchers used iRepertoire HTBI primers and Arm-PCR of CDR3 regions. In TCRdb, the multiplex PCR reads were re-called with MiXCR into one record per CDR3 protein. The sample records roughly 430,000 distinct CDR3 sequences, roughly 15% being singletons. Separately, the same data were catalogued under a study of T cells in Graves' hyperthyroidism and ophthalmopathy.

The sequenced sample was peripheral blood mononuclear cells (PBMCs), obtained at new diagnosis, from a patient treated with antithyroid drugs. The receptors shown here come from a woman in her 30s with Graves disease.

For this clonotype: The junction does not match germline at one end; this may be a read error. The chain employs TRBV11-2 and TRBJ2-3, with D unclear. The CDR3 spans 14 residues. In germline, CDR1 is SGHAT, CDR2 FQNNGV. CDR3 sequence reads: CASSLRVGTDTQYF. The CDR3 coding sequence is TGCGCCAGCAGCCTTCGAGTGGGCACAGATACGCAGTATTTT.

This clonotype was recorded at least ten times. The chain joins TRBV7-9 to TRBJ1-1; 7 positions agree with TRBD1. With V trimmed by 3 bases and J by 4 bases, 5 bases remained unmatched. CDR3 length equals 14 residues. Germline V lookup: CDR1 SEHNR, CDR2 FQNEAQ (reference sequence). Here the CDR3 reads CASSFTQGGTEAFF. The CDR3 bases are TGTGCCAGCAGCTTTACCCAGGGGGGCACTGAAGCTTTCTTT.

This clonotype was seen repeatedly, ten times or more. The V and J genes are TRBV30 and TRBJ1-4; D uncertain. Trimming shortened V by 5 bases and J by 1 base, and 8 bases separated the two germline ends. The germline CDR1 and CDR2 sequences are GTSNPN and SVGIG (reference sequence). The CDR3 runs 13 residues. The CDR3 coding sequence is TGTGCCTGGGCACATCGAACTAATGAAAAACTGTTTTTT. Amino acid sequence: CAWAHRTNEKLFF.

Ten or more counts support this clonotype. The V gene is TRBV29-1, the J gene TRBJ1-1; D gene uncertain. The V gene lost 3 bases and the J gene lost 4 bases, with 9 bases spanning the gap. CDR1 and CDR2 from the germline V gene are SQVTM and ANQGSEA. CDR3 length: 12 residues. CDR3 bases: TGCAGCGTTGATTCCCAGACCACTGAAGCTTTCTTT. Amino acids: CSVDSQTTEAFF.